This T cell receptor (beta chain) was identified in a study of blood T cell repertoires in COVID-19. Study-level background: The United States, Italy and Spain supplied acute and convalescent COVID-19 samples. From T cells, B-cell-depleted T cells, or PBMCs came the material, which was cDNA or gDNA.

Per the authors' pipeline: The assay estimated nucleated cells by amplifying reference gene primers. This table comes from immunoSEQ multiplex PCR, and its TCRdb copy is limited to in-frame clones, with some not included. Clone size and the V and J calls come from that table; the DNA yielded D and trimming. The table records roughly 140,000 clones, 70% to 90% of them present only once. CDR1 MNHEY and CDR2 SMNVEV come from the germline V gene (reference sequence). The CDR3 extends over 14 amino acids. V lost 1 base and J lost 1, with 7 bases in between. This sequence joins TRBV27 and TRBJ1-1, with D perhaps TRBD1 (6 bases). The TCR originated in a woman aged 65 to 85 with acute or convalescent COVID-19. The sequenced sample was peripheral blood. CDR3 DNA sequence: TGTGCCAGCAGTTTATTCAGGGGGAACACTGAAGCTTTCTTT. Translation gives CASSLFRGNTEAFF.